The 26 T cell receptor beta chains below come from one sample, sequenced in a study of T cell repertoires in cytomegalovirus infection. TCRdb processed the reads anew with MiXCR; each CDR3 protein has one entry. This sample yields some 100,000 distinct CDR3 sequences, of which about a quarter are seen a single time; 35% to 50% belongs to the top ten. Sample: CD8+ T cells from PBMCs. These receptors were taken from a human donor in good health (CMV status not recorded). Some clones in this sample may be carry-over from other donors' samples.

This clonotype showed up just once. The chain has TRBV20-1 and TRBJ1-2, with TRBD1 matching 8 bases. Germline loops: CDR1 DFQATT, CDR2 SNEGSKA (reference sequence). V trimming: 0 bases; J trimming: 8 bases; junction bases outside the gene matches: 8. The CDR3 consists of 14 residues. In DNA, the CDR3 is TGCAGTGCTAGAGATCCTGGACAGGGAGACGGCTACACCTTC. Its translation: CSARDPGQGDGYTF.

The chain combines TRBV28 with TRBJ2-3; possible D gene TRBD1, 7 bases. V lost 5 bases to trimming and J lost 5 bases, with 14 bases between them. The CDR3 covers 14 residues. Looked up from germline, CDR1 is MDHEN and CDR2 is SYDVKM. CDR3 DNA sequence: TGTGCCAGCAGTAGGAGGGGGCTTGGAGATACGCAGTATTTT. This gives the protein CASSRRGLGDTQYF. Filled out from reference TRBV28 and TRBJ2-3, the complete variable domain reads DVKVTQSSRYLVKRTGEKVFLECVQDMDHENMFWYRQDPGLGLRLIYFSYDVKMKEKGDIPEGYSVSREKKERFSLILESASTNQTSMYLCASSRRGLGDTQYFGPGTRLTVL.

The count of this clonotype is one. Sequence at one end of the junction differs from germline and may be a read error. V and J are TRBV28 and TRBJ2-5, with D tentatively TRBD1 (5 bases). The CDR3 has 12 residues. CDR1 is MDHEN and CDR2 is SYDVKM in the germline V gene. The CDR3 DNA follows: TGTGCCATGATGGACACCAAAGAGACTCAGTACTTC. Protein sequence: CAMMDTKETQYF. Using reference TRBV28 and TRBJ2-5 for the parts outside the CDR3, the full variable domain is DVKVTQSSRYLVKRTGEKVFLECVQDMDHENMFWYRQDPGLGLRLIYFSYDVKMKEKGDIPEGYSVSREKKERFSLILESASTNQTSMYLCAMMDTKETQYFGPGTRLLVL.

This chain joins TRBV20-1 and TRBJ2-2, with TRBD2 matching 10 bases. CDR3 length: 15 amino acids. The germline V gene encodes CDR1 DFQATT and CDR2 SNEGSKA (reference sequence). With 3 bases clipped from V and 5 bases from J, the junction kept 6 bases outside the gene matches. CDR3 in DNA: TGCAGTGCTAGGATGAATAGCGGGGGGACCGGGGAGCTGTTTTTT. It specifies CSARMNSGGTGELFF.

The chain links TRBV12-3 or TRBV12-4 to TRBJ1-1; D is ambiguous. The V end was cut by 4 bases, the J end by 0 bases, with 12 bases between. The CDR3 covers 15 residues. The CDR3 DNA reads TGTGCCAGCAGTTGGAGGCAGACAATGAACACTGAAGCTTTCTTT. This sequence encodes CASSWRQTMNTEAFF.

This clonotype has a count of ten or more. The chain couples TRBV7-8 to TRBJ2-7; D is possibly TRBD1 or TRBD2 (5 bases each). Trimming shortened V by 4 bases and J by 5 bases, and 9 bases separated the two germline ends. This CDR3 spans 12 amino acids. The germline gives CDR1 SGHVS, CDR2 FQNEAQ. This CDR3 is CASSYQGDEQYF. Written as DNA, the CDR3 is TGTGCCAGCAGCTATCAGGGAGACGAGCAGTACTTC.

At least ten counts were recorded for this clonotype. J is TRBJ2-7 and V is TRBV11-3; D is perhaps TRBD1 (5 bases). Germline CDR1 is SGHNT and CDR2 is YENEEA. The CDR3 contains 14 residues. Trimming cost V 1 base and J 4 bases, with 11 bases left between them. The CDR3 DNA follows: TGTGCCAGCAGCTTAGCAGGGAAGACGTACGAGCAGTACTTC. Protein: CASSLAGKTYEQYF.

The chain employs TRBV11-2 and TRBJ2-7; the match to TRBD2 covers 11 bases. Losses at the gene ends were 5 bases for V and 3 bases for J; bases not matched to a gene: 6. CDR3 length equals 15 residues. CDR1 is SGHAT and CDR2 is FQNNGV in the germline V gene. CDR3 loop: CASSPFTSGSYEQYF. In DNA, the CDR3 is TGTGCCAGCAGCCCTTTCACTAGCGGGAGCTACGAGCAGTACTTC.

V and J are TRBV5-5 and TRBJ2-7; D not resolved. The germline gives CDR1 SGHKS, CDR2 YYEKEE (reference sequence). The CDR3 has 14 amino acids. Trimming removed 2 bases from V and 6 bases from J, with 15 bases in between. The DNA for the CDR3 is TGTGCCAGCAGCTTAAACAGTGTCCCCTTCGAGCAGTACTTC. It codes for CASSLNSVPFEQYF. Using reference TRBV5-5 and TRBJ2-7 for the parts outside the CDR3, the full variable domain is DAGVTQSPTHLIKTRGQQVTLRCSPISGHKSVSWYQQVLGQGPQFIFQYYEKEERGRGNFPDRFSARQFPNYSSELNVNALLLGDSALYLCASSLNSVPFEQYFGPGTRLTVT.

This clonotype showed up many times. The chain is built from TRBV2 and TRBJ2-1; TRBD2 agrees at 15 bases. CDR3 size: 16 residues. Germline V gives CDR1 SNHLY, CDR2 FYNNEI. V was clipped by 4 bases and J by 6 bases; unmatched bases: 4. The CDR3 bases are TGTGCCAGCAGTGTTCTGGGACTAGCGGGGGGCAATGAGCAGTTCTTC. Protein: CASSVLGLAGGNEQFF.

The V and J genes are TRBV7-9 and TRBJ2-7; no reliable D call. This CDR3 comprises 15 residues. Trimming pared 3 bases from V and 2 bases from J, leaving 14 bases between. CDR1 and CDR2 (germline): SEHNR, FQNEAQ (reference sequence). The CDR3, as DNA: TGTGCCAGCAGCTTTACGTCCCCCAGGACCTACGAGCAGTACTTC. Translation: CASSFTSPRTYEQYF.

The chain combines TRBV4-1 with TRBJ1-2, with D hard to call. Germline CDR1 MGHRA, CDR2 YSYEKL. The CDR3 covers 14 residues. With 3 bases removed from V and 4 bases from J, the gap between germline ends came to 12 bases. The CDR3 region has the DNA TGCGCCAGCAGCCACGAAGGCCGAGGCTATGGCTACACCTTC. Protein sequence: CASSHEGRGYGYTF.

This clonotype was counted between two and nine times. The V call is TRBV20-1, the J call TRBJ1-5; D remains ambiguous. Trimming removed 3 bases from V and 1 base from J, with 4 bases in between. This CDR3 comprises 12 residues. Germline V CDR1 and CDR2: DFQATT, SNEGSKA (reference sequence). The CDR3 sequence: CSASASNQPQHF. CDR3 coding DNA: TGCAGTGCTAGCGCCAGCAATCAGCCCCAGCATTTT.

In this sample, this clonotype turned up many times. This rearrangement joins TRBV24-1 to TRBJ2-5, with D maybe TRBD2 (5 bases). Trimming cost V 3 bases and J 5 bases, with 21 bases left between them. The germline V gene encodes CDR1 KGHDR and CDR2 SFDVKD. This CDR3 has 17 residues. CDR3 DNA sequence: TGTGCCACCAGTGATGTACCGGGAACCACCGATGAGGAGACCCAGTACTTC. Encoded protein: CATSDVPGTTDEETQYF.

This clonotype turned up a few times. V gene TRBV6-2 or TRBV6-3 combines with J gene TRBJ2-7; 7 bases are a match to TRBD1. The CDR3 totals 12 residues. Looked up from germline, CDR1 is MNHEY and CDR2 is SVGEGT. J gave up 6 bases and V 5 bases, and 4 bases lay outside the gene matches. CDR3 residues: CASSPQGSEQYF. Written as DNA, the CDR3 is TGTGCCAGCAGTCCACAGGGGAGCGAGCAGTACTTC.

In the case of this clonotype: The germline gene is not matched at one end of the junction; a read error may be the cause. V is TRBV7-9 and J is TRBJ1-1; 7 nucleotides line up with TRBD1. This CDR3 is 16 amino acids long. CDR1 SEHNR and CDR2 FQNEAQ come from the germline V gene (reference sequence). CDR3 region: CVSSSLPRGANTEAFF. The CDR3 nucleotides read TGTGTCAGCAGCTCATTACCCAGGGGGGCTAACACTGAAGCTTTCTTT.

The sample holds many counts of this clonotype. This chain uses TRBV10-3 with TRBJ1-1, with D possibly TRBD1 on 5 matching bases. The CDR3 sequence is 13 residues long. Germline V lookup: CDR1 ENHRY, CDR2 SYGVKD. Trimming pared 6 bases from V and 3 bases from J, leaving 11 bases between. The DNA for the CDR3 is TGTGCCATCAGCGATACGGGGGACACTGAAGCTTTCTTT. Translated: CAISDTGDTEAFF.

This clonotype was seen repeatedly, ten times or more. The V call is TRBV11-2, the J call TRBJ2-1, with TRBD1 identical over 10 bases. The germline V gene encodes CDR1 SGHAT and CDR2 FQNNGV. The CDR3 has 15 residues. Trimming removed 6 bases from V and 7 bases from J; junction bases left unmatched: 9. DNA of the CDR3: TGTGCCAGCAGGGCGGGGACAGGGGTGGGAAATGAGCAGTTCTTC. It yields the protein CASRAGTGVGNEQFF.

V gene TRBV4-2 combines with J gene TRBJ1-1; 7 bases match TRBD1. This CDR3 comprises 15 residues. CDR1 and CDR2 from the germline V gene are LGHNA and YNFKEQ. With V trimmed by 6 bases and J by 4 bases, 11 bases remained unmatched. The DNA of the CDR3 is TGTGCCAGCAGTCATGACAGGGTCCTGACCACTGAAGCTTTCTTT. Translated, it gives CASSHDRVLTTEAFF.

This clonotype was recorded a few times. This chain links TRBV6-1 with TRBJ1-1, with TRBD1 matching 8 bases. After removal of 5 bases from V and 0 bases from J, the junction contained 8 bases not matched to a gene. From germline, CDR1 is MNHNS and CDR2 SASEGT. This CDR3 has 16 residues. The DNA for the CDR3 is TGTGCCAGCAGTCTGAGGAGGACAGGGATGAACACTGAAGCTTTCTTT. Its protein is CASSLRRTGMNTEAFF.

This clonotype showed up many times. V is TRBV6-1 and J is TRBJ1-1, with unresolved D. The CDR3 totals 16 residues. Germline V gene sequence: CDR1 MNHNS, CDR2 SASEGT. Trimming cost V 11 bases and J 0 bases, with 22 bases left between them. The CDR3 DNA sequence: TGTGCCGCCCAGGAGGAATTCTCTATTTTGAACACTGAAGCTTTCTTT. Translation: CAAQEEFSILNTEAFF.

The chain carries TRBV4-3 and TRBJ2-6; unclear D gene. CDR1 and CDR2 from the germline V gene are LGHNA and YSLEER. The CDR3 covers 14 residues. Trimming took off 0 bases at V and 9 bases at J, with 9 bases between the two ends. CDR3 coding DNA: TGCGCCAGCAGCCAAGATGTCGATGTCAACGTCCTGACTTTC. Encoded protein: CASSQDVDVNVLTF.

This clonotype was picked up a small number of times. V is TRBV7-4 and J is TRBJ2-5; 9 nucleotides match TRBD1. Looked up from germline, CDR1 is SGHVT and CDR2 is SQSDAQ. Germline trimming cut 5 bases from V and 5 bases from J; bases unmatched to any gene: 3. The CDR3 contains 13 residues. CDR3 nucleotides: TGTGCCAGCAGCCCGGACAGGGGTGAGACCCAGTACTTC. This gives the protein CASSPDRGETQYF.

In its sample, this clonotype was seen many times. The chain recombines TRBV27 with TRBJ1-2; 10 bases agree with TRBD1. Per germline, CDR1 MNHEY and CDR2 SMNVEV (reference sequence). This CDR3 has 15 residues. Losses at the gene ends were 4 bases for V and 5 bases for J; bases not matched to a gene: 7. The DNA of the CDR3 is TGTGCCAGCAGTTCGGGACAGGGGCGGGTATATGGCTACACCTTC. Translating gives CASSSGQGRVYGYTF.

This clonotype has more than one count but fewer than ten. The chain uses TRBV29-1 and TRBJ1-1, with TRBD1 as a possible D gene (5 bases). Germline CDR1 reads SQVTM; CDR2 reads ANQGSEA. This CDR3 is 13 amino acids long. V was shortened by 3 bases and J by 4 bases, with 12 bases between the two germline ends. The CDR3 DNA reads as TGCAGCGTTGAGGGACTGGCCGTCACTGAAGCTTTCTTT. Protein sequence: CSVEGLAVTEAFF. The full variable domain, rest sourced from reference TRBV29-1 and TRBJ1-1, is SAVISQKPSRDICQRGTSLTIQCQVDSQVTMMFWYRQQPGQSLTLIATANQGSEATYESGFVIDKFPISRPNLTFSTLTVSNMSPEDSSIYLCSVEGLAVTEAFFGQGTRLTVV.

This clonotype was seen a handful of times. V gene TRBV7-9 combines with J gene TRBJ2-2, with TRBD1 matching 7 bases. This CDR3 region has 14 residues. Germline CDR1 is SEHNR and CDR2 is FQNEAQ (reference sequence). With 5 bases clipped from V and 6 bases from J, the junction kept 6 bases outside the gene matches. CDR3: CASSAGTVPGELFF. CDR3 bases: TGTGCCAGCAGCGCTGGGACAGTGCCCGGGGAGCTGTTTTTT.